This T cell receptor (beta chain) was recorded in a study of T cell repertoires in ileal Crohn's disease. The table lists this clone with a count of one. Sequencing was performed with immunoSEQ multiplex PCR; in TCRdb, only in-frame clones are kept and a portion is missing. The sample consists of 16,000 or so clones, approximately 92% of them appearing once. The sample's time point: inflamed ileum from the surgical specimen. V lost 6 bases and J lost 4; bases outside the gene matches: 2. CDR1 and CDR2 (germline): SQVTM, ANQGSEA. The CDR3 covers 11 residues. This sequence joins TRBV29-1 and TRBJ1-2, with 7 nucleotides matching TRBD1. This receptor was obtained from an adult with Crohn's disease. Sequenced sample: ileal tissue. The CDR3 sequence: CSVGTVYGYTF. CDR3 bases: TGCAGCGTCGGGACAGTCTATGGCTACACCTTC.